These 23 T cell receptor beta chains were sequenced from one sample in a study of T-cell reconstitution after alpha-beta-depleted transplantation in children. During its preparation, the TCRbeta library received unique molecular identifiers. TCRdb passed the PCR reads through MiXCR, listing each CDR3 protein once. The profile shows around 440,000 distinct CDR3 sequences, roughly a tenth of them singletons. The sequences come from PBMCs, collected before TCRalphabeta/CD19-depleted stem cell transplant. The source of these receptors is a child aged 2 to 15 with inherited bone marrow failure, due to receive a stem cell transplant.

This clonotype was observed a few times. As DNA, the CDR3 is TGTGCCAGCAGTTACTCCAGAACCGGACTAGCACCCACAGATACGCAGTATTTT. This sequence encodes CASSYSRTGLAPTDTQYF. The V and J genes are TRBV6-2 or TRBV6-3 and TRBJ2-3, with 8 bases that match TRBD2. Germline V gene sequence: CDR1 MNHEY, CDR2 SVGEGT. Trimming at V came to 0 bases and at J to 2 bases, leaving 10 bases not matched to a gene. The length of the CDR3 is 18 residues.

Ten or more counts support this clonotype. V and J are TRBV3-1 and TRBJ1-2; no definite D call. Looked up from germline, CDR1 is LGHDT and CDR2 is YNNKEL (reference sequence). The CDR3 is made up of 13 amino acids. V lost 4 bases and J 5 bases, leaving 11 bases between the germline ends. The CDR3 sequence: CASSPWAAYGYTF. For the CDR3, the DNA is TGTGCCAGCAGCCCCTGGGCAGCATATGGCTACACCTTC.

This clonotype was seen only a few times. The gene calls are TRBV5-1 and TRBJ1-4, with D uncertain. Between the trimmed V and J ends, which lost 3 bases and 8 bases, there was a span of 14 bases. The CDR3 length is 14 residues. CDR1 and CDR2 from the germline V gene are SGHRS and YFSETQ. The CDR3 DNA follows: TGCGCCAGCAGCTCCCCTCGGACCCCGGAAAAACTGTTTTTT. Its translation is CASSSPRTPEKLFF.

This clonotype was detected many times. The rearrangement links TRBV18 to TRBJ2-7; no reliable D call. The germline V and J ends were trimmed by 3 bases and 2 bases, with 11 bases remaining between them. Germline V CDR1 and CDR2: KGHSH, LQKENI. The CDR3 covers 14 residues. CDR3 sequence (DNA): TGTGCCAGCTCACCGGGTCAGTATCCCTACGAGCAGTACTTC. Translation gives CASSPGQYPYEQYF.

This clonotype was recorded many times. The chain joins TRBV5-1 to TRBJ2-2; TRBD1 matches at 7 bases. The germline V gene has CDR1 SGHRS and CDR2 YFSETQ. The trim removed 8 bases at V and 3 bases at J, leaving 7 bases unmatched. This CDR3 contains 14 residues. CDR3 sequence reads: CASTAQGDTGELFF. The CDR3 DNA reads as TGCGCCAGTACCGCCCAGGGGGACACCGGGGAGCTGTTTTTT.

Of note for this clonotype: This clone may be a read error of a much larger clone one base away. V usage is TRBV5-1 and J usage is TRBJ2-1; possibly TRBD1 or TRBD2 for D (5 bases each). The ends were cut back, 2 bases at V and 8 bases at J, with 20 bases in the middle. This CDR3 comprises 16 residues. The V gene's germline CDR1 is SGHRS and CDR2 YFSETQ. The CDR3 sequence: CASSLWGMSLRDEQFF. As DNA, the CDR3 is TGCGCCAGCAGCTTATGGGGGATGAGCCTTAGGGATGAGCAGTTCTTC.

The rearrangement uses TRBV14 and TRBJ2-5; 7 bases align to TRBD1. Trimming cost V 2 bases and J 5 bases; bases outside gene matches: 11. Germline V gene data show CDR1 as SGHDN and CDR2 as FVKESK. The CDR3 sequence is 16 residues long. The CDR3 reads CASSQTRDRVRETQYF. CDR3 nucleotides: TGTGCCAGCAGCCAAACCCGGGACAGAGTAAGGGAGACCCAGTACTTC.

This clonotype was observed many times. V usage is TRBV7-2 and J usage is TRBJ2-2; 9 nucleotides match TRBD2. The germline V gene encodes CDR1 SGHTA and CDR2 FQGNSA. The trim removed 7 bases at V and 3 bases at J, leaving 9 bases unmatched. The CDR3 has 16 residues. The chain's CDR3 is CASTLAGTTDTGELFF. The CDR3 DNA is TGTGCCAGCACTCTAGCGGGGACTACCGACACCGGGGAGCTGTTTTTT.

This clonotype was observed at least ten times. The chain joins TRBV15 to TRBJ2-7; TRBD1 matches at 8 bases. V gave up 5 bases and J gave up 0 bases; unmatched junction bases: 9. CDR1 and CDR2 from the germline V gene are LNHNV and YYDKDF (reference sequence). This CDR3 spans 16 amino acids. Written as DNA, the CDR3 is TGTGCCACCAGCCCATCCCGGGACAGGCCCTCCTACGAGCAGTACTTC. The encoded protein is CATSPSRDRPSYEQYF.

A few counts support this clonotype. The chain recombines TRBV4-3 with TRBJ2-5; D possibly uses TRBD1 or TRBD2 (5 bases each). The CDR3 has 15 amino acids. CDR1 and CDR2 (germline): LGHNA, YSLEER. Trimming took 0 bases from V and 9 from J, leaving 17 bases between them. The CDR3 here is CASSQDGAAGGAQYF. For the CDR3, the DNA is TGCGCCAGCAGCCAAGATGGGGCCGCTGGGGGAGCCCAGTACTTC.

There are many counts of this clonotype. CDR3 coding DNA: TGTGCCAGCACCAACGGGAACACTGAAGCTTTCTTT. This codes for CASTNGNTEAFF. The chain is built from TRBV12-3 or TRBV12-4 and TRBJ1-1; no clear D gene. The CDR3 is made up of 12 amino acids. V lost 7 bases to trimming and J lost 1 base, with 7 bases between them.

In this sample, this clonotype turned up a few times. CDR3 loop: CASSQDWVGSNQPQHF. In DNA form, the CDR3 reads TGTGCCAGCAGCCAAGATTGGGTCGGGAGCAATCAGCCCCAGCATTTT. The V call is TRBV4-2, the J call TRBJ1-5; D is ambiguous. CDR1 is LGHNA and CDR2 is YNFKEQ in the germline V gene. The CDR3 totals 16 residues. The ends were cut back, 0 bases at V and 1 base at J, with 10 bases in the middle.

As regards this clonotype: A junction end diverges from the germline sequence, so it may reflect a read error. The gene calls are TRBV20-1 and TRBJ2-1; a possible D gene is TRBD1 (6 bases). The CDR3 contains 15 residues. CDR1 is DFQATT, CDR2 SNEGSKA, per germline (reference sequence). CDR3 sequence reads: CSASNPQGRDYERFF. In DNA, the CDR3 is TGCAGTGCTTCCAATCCACAGGGTAGGGATTATGAGCGGTTCTTC.

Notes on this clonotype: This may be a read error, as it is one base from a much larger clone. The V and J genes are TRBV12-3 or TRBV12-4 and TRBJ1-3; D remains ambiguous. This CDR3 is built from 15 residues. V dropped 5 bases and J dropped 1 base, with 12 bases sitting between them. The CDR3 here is CASSLPQRSGNTIYF. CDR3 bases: TGTGCCAGCAGTCTCCCCCAAAGGTCTGGAAACACCATATATTTT.

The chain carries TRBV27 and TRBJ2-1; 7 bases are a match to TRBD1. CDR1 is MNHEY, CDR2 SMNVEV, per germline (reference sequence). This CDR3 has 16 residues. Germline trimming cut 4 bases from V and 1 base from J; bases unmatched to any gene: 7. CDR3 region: CASSSGQRPSYNEQFF. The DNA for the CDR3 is TGTGCCAGCAGTTCGGGACAGCGACCTTCCTACAATGAGCAGTTCTTC.

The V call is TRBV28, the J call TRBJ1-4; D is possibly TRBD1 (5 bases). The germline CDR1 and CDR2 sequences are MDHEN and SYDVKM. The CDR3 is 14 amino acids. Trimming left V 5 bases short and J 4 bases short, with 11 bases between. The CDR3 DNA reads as TGTGCCAGCAGTCGGTGGGGCGGTAATGAAAAACTGTTTTTT. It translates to CASSRWGGNEKLFF.

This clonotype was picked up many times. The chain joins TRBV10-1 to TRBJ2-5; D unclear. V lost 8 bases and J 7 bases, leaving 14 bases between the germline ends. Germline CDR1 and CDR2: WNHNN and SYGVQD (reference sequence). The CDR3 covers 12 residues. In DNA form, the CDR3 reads TGCGCCAGCCCCGGGCCCCCCTTGACCCAGTACTTC. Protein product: CASPGPPLTQYF.

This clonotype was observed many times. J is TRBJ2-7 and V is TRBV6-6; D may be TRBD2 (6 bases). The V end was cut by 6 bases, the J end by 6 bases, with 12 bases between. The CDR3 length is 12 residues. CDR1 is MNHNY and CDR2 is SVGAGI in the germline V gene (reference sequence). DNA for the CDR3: TGTGCCAGCAGGAGGACGGGGGTCGAGCAGTACTTC. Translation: CASRRTGVEQYF.

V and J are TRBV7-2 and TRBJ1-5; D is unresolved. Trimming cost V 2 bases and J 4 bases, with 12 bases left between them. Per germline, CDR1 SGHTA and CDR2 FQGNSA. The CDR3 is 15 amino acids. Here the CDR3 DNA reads TGTGCCAGCAGCTTACTCCCGGGTTTTAATCAGCCCCAGCATTTT. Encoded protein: CASSLLPGFNQPQHF.

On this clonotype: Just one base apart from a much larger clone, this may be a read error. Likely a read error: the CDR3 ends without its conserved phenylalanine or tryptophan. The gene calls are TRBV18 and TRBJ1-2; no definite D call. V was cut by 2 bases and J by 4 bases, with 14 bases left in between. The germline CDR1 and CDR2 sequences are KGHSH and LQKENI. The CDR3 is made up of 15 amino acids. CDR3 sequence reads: CASSPSPGQFYGYTS. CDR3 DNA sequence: TGTGCCAGCTCACCATCTCCCGGGCAGTTCTATGGCTACACCTCC.

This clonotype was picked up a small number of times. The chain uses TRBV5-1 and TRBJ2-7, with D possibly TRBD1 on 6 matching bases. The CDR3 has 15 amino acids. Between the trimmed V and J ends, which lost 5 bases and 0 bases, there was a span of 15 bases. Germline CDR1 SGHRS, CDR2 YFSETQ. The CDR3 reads CASRSGTSPSYEQYF. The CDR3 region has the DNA TGCGCCAGCAGATCTGGGACAAGTCCCTCCTACGAGCAGTACTTC.

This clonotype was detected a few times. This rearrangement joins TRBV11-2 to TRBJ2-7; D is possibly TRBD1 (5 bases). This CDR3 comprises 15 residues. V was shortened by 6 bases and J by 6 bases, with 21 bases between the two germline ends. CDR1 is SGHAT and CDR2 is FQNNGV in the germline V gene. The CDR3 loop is CASSTRPAGPGEQYF. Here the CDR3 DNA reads TGTGCCAGCAGTACGCGCCCGGCAGGGCCCGGCGAGCAGTACTTC. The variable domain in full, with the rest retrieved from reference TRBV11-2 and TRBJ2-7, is EAGVAQSPRYKIIEKRQSVAFWCNPISGHATLYWYQQILGQGPKLLIQFQNNGVVDDSQLPKDRFSAERLKGVDSTLKIQPAKLEDSAVYLCASSTRPAGPGEQYFGPGTRLTVT.

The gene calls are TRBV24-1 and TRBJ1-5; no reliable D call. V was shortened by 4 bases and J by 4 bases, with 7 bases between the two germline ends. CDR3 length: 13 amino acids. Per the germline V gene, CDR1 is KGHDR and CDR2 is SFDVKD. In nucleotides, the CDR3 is TGTGCCACCAGTGACCACACTAATCAGCCCCAGCATTTT. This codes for CATSDHTNQPQHF.